This T cell receptor beta chain came from a study of blood T cells in healthy people across ages (dated by TCRdb to 2015 to 2017). A note on the overall study: In model experiments, roughly one uniquely barcoded TCR beta cDNA molecule per two T cells was captured by template switching. Age-related changes in TCR beta repertoire diversity were measured in the study by deep sequencing normalized with unique cDNA molecular identifiers. The donors were split into four age groups: young (average 16 years), middle-aged (roughly 42), aged (over 55) and long-lived (under 85). To avoid experimental bias, donors of different ages were spread randomly across the sequencing lanes. Two additional independent replicas of 1 million unique cDNA reads from the same blood draw were analyzed for two donors (one aged 18 to 29 and one aged 80 or older).

A remark on this clonotype: Its cognate antigen has yet to be identified. Mismatch with germline at one junction end may stem from a read error.

The 40 or so donors, aged about 6 to 95 years, were systemically healthy Caucasian individuals from Russia. Around 10 milliliters of peripheral blood were drawn from each donor into EDTA-treated Vacutainer tubes. Ficoll-Paque density-gradient centrifugation was used to isolate PBMCs, with at least 7 million per sample. Total RNA was extracted from PBMCs with Trizol reagent, with at least 5.5 micrograms obtained per sample. The percentages of naive CD45RAhigh/CD27high T cells were determined by flow cytometry on a PBMC aliquot from every donor. Study-level results and caveats: Estimates of total diversity from one million sequenced T cells were regarded as lower bounds and underestimates. Observed TCR beta diversity correlated strongly with the percentage of naive T cells measured by flow cytometry. Conclusive comparison of naive and antigen-experienced compartments was prevented by the profiling of bulk unsorted PBMCs. Observed TCR beta diversity per million T cells fell roughly linearly with age, and a significant reduction was already apparent by age about 36. Compared with the aged group, the long-lived group had more naive CD4+ T cells, fewer expanded clones and increased TCR diversity, a pattern suggesting age selection. The CMV infection status of donors was not known, potentially confounding age-related changes in expanded clonotypes.

Libraries came from 5' RACE. Sequencing used an Illumina HiSeq 2500. A second PCR of roughly 6 to 12 cycles was run with a J-beta primer mix and a sample-barcoded 5' primer. A template-switch 5' adaptor carrying 12 random nucleotides introduced a unique molecular identifier onto each TCR beta cDNA molecule. Each sample yielded at least 2.5 million CDR3-containing paired-end reads. First-strand cDNA synthesis was performed from all RNA using the Mint cDNA synthesis kit, with priming by a TRBC-specific oligonucleotide. Following uracil-DNA glycosylase treatment, a first 18-cycle PCR with universal primers M1SS and BC2_uni_R was performed on all cDNA. Per the authors' processing: Each sample was normalized by randomly selecting 1 million high-quality reads, each carrying a distinct molecular identifier. Instead of being binned into consensus sequences, reads that shared molecular identifiers were thrown out. MiTCR, with a Q25 quality threshold and the strictest error-elimination algorithm, was used for CDR3 identification, clonotype clustering and error correction. Lower-bound total TCR beta diversity was estimated with a nonparametric unseen species model using Euler transformation. TCRdb ran its own pipeline on the public reads, namely fastp trimming at Q25 and MiXCR clone calling, and kept in-frame beta chains. Merged by CDR3 protein, the rows form single entries marked with the most common genes and DNA. These V and J calls rely on TCRdb rather than the paper's analysis. The sample yields 1.5 million to 2 million distinct CDR3 sequences; around 35% were counted once. The ten largest account for about 11% of the sample.

This TCR came from a woman aged 25-40 years in good health. Specimen: blood.

The CDR3 is CGVENEAGAPQFF. The DNA is as follows: TGCGGCGTTGAAAACGAGGCGGGCGCTCCCCAGTTCTTC. The sequence joins TRBV29-1 to TRBJ2-1, and the D gene may be TRBD2, 5 bases matching. The CDR1 and CDR2 encoded by the germline V gene are SQVTM and ANQGSEA. CDR3 length: 13 amino acids, cysteine to phenylalanine. Here the CDR3 DNA is all that survives: 39 bases in frame from base 1.